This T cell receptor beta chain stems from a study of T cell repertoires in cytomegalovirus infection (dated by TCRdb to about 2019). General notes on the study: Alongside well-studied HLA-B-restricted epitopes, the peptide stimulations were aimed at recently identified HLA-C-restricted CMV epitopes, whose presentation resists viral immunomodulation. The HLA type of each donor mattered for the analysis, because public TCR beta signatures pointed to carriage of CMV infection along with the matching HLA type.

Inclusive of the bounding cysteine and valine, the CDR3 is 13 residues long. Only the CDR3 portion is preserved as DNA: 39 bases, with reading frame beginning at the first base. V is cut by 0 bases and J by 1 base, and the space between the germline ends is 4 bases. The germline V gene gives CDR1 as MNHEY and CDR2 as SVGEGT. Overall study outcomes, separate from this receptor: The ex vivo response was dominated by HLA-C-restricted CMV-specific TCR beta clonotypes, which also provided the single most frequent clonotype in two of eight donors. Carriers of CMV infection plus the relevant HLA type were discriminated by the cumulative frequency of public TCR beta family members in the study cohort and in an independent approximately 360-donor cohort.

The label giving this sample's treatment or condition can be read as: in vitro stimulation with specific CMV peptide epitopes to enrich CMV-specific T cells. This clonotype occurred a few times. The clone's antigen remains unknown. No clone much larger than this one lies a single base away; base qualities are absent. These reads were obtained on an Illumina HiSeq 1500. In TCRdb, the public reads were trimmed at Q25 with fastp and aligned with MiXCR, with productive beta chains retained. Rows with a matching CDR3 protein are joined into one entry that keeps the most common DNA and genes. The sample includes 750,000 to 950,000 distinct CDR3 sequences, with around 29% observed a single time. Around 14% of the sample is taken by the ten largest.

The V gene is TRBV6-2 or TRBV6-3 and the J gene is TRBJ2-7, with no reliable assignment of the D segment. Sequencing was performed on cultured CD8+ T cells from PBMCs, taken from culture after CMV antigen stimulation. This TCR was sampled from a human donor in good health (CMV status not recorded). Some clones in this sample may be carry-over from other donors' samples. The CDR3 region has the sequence CASSYSLSYEQYV. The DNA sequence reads TGTGCCAGCAGTTACTCGCTGTCCTACGAGCAGTACGTC.